Listed below are T cell receptor beta chains from one sample, sequenced in a study of regulatory T cells in long-lasting Graves disease. TCRdb reanalysed the multiplex PCR reads using MiXCR and keeps one entry per CDR3 protein. Of 350,000 to 500,000 distinct CDR3 sequences listed, 15% to 20% are singletons. These data were also filed under a second study, of T cells in Graves' hyperthyroidism and ophthalmopathy.

Material: peripheral blood mononuclear cells (PBMCs), obtained at new diagnosis, from a patient treated with antithyroid drugs. The receptors come from a woman aged 18-35 years with Graves disease. The CDR3 runs from the conserved cysteine through the conserved F or W. Fields, in order: clone size, J gene, D gene, V gene, CDR3 DNA, CDR3 protein. The D gene is left open where the match is weak. Rows may omit the clone size; those that give it use once, few, many or a size class.

clone_size: many; j_call: TRBJ2-2; d_call: .; v_call: TRBV3-1; cdr3_nt: TGTGCCAGCAGCCTATCAGGGACCGGGGAGCTGTTTTTT; cdr3_aa: CASSLSGTGELFF
clone_size: many; j_call: TRBJ2-4; d_call: .; v_call: TRBV6-2/TRBV6-3; cdr3_nt: TGTGCCAGCGGGCAAAACATTCAGTACTTC; cdr3_aa: CASGQNIQYF
clone_size: few; j_call: TRBJ2-7; d_call: .; v_call: TRBV28; cdr3_nt: TGTGCCACTACGGACAGCTCCTACGAGCAGTACTTC; cdr3_aa: CATTDSSYEQYF
clone_size: few; j_call: TRBJ2-3; d_call: TRBD2; v_call: TRBV20-1; cdr3_nt: TGCAGTGCTAGTCGGCTAGCGGGAACAGATACGCAGTATTTT; cdr3_aa: CSASRLAGTDTQYF
clone_size: many; j_call: TRBJ2-7; d_call: TRBD2; v_call: TRBV11-2; cdr3_nt: TGTGCCAGCAGCTTAGCAGGGCTAGCGGTTTACGAGCAGTACTTC; cdr3_aa: CASSLAGLAVYEQYF
clone_size: many; j_call: TRBJ2-1; d_call: TRBD2; v_call: TRBV6-1; cdr3_nt: TGTGCCAGCGGGACTAGCGGGACGAATGAGCAGTTCTTC; cdr3_aa: CASGTSGTNEQFF
clone_size: many; j_call: TRBJ2-7; d_call: .; v_call: TRBV6-1; cdr3_nt: TGTGCCGGCCGCGGGGAGGCTGGAGAGCAGTACTTC; cdr3_aa: CAGRGEAGEQYF
clone_size: many; j_call: TRBJ2-1; d_call: .; v_call: TRBV30; cdr3_nt: TGTGCCTGGAGTGTGCTTAATGAGCAGTTCTTC; cdr3_aa: CAWSVLNEQFF
clone_size: .; j_call: TRBJ2-6; d_call: .; v_call: TRBV3-1; cdr3_nt: TGTGCCAGCAGCCAAGTTGCGGCAGGGGCTGGGGCCAACGTCCTGACTTTC; cdr3_aa: CASSQVAAGAGANVLTF
clone_size: .; j_call: TRBJ2-7; d_call: TRBD2; v_call: TRBV19; cdr3_nt: TGTGCCAGTAGTATCTGGGCGGGAGTGGACGAGCAGTACTTC; cdr3_aa: CASSIWAGVDEQYF
clone_size: many; j_call: TRBJ2-7; d_call: .; v_call: TRBV12-3/TRBV12-4; cdr3_nt: TGTGCCAGCAGTAAGGGTCCCGAGCAGTACTTC; cdr3_aa: CASSKGPEQYF
clone_size: .; j_call: TRBJ2-5; d_call: TRBD2; v_call: TRBV29-1; cdr3_nt: TGCAGCGTTGAAATTTTAGCGGGAGCGGGGGAGACCCAGTACTTC; cdr3_aa: CSVEILAGAGETQYF
clone_size: few; j_call: TRBJ2-5; d_call: .; v_call: TRBV2; cdr3_nt: TGTGCCAGCAGCCGCCCGGAGGGGGCCCAAGAGACCCAGTACTTC; cdr3_aa: CASSRPEGAQETQYF
clone_size: many; j_call: TRBJ2-5; d_call: .; v_call: TRBV7-9; cdr3_nt: TGTGCCAGCAGCTTAAATACGTTGGTGGAGACCCAGTACTTC; cdr3_aa: CASSLNTLVETQYF
clone_size: many; j_call: TRBJ2-7; d_call: .; v_call: TRBV7-9; cdr3_nt: TGTGCCAGCAGCTTAGGCAGTACAGTCGACGAGCAGTACTTC; cdr3_aa: CASSLGSTVDEQYF
clone_size: many; j_call: TRBJ2-2; d_call: TRBD2; v_call: TRBV20-1; cdr3_nt: TGCAGTGCTTCTCAAGCGGGAGCTGGTGGGGAGCTGTTTTTT; cdr3_aa: CSASQAGAGGELFF
clone_size: .; j_call: TRBJ2-3; d_call: TRBD2; v_call: TRBV20-1; cdr3_nt: TGCAGTGGTGGACTAGCCGCCCGCACAGATACGCAGTATTTT; cdr3_aa: CSGGLAARTDTQYF
clone_size: few; j_call: TRBJ2-1; d_call: .; v_call: TRBV7-2; cdr3_nt: TGTGCCAGCAGCTTAGATCGCCGACAAGACTACAATGAGCAGTTCTTC; cdr3_aa: CASSLDRRQDYNEQFF
clone_size: .; j_call: TRBJ2-7; d_call: .; v_call: TRBV12-3/TRBV12-4; cdr3_nt: TGTGCCAGCAGTGATCAGGGGCACGAGCAGTACTTC; cdr3_aa: CASSDQGHEQYF
clone_size: .; j_call: TRBJ2-1; d_call: TRBD2; v_call: TRBV20-1; cdr3_nt: TGCAGTGCCGGAGGAAGCGGGAGCTCCTACAATGAGCAGTTCTTC; cdr3_aa: CSAGGSGSSYNEQFF
clone_size: many; j_call: TRBJ2-5; d_call: .; v_call: TRBV7-9; cdr3_nt: TGTGCCAGCAGCTTACAGGGGGGACAAGAGACCCAGTACTTC; cdr3_aa: CASSLQGGQETQYF
clone_size: .; j_call: TRBJ2-1; d_call: TRBD2; v_call: TRBV27; cdr3_nt: TGTGCCAGCTTTAGGACTAGCGGGTCGATGGATGAGCAGTTCTTC; cdr3_aa: CASFRTSGSMDEQFF
clone_size: few; j_call: TRBJ1-1; d_call: .; v_call: TRBV5-5; cdr3_nt: TGTGCCAGCAGCTACAGGGCGGGGAACACTGAAGCTTTCTTT; cdr3_aa: CASSYRAGNTEAFF
clone_size: .; j_call: TRBJ2-2; d_call: .; v_call: TRBV10-3; cdr3_nt: TGTGCCACCCATGCGGGACAGCTTGCGAACACCGGGGAGCTGTTTTTT; cdr3_aa: CATHAGQLANTGELFF
clone_size: many; j_call: TRBJ2-3; d_call: TRBD1; v_call: TRBV7-2; cdr3_nt: TGTGCCAGCAGCGACAGGGTTAGCACAGATACGCAGTATTTT; cdr3_aa: CASSDRVSTDTQYF
clone_size: many; j_call: TRBJ2-7; d_call: .; v_call: TRBV20-1; cdr3_nt: TGCAGTGCTAAAGTCTGGGTAAACGAGCAGTACTTC; cdr3_aa: CSAKVWVNEQYF
clone_size: many; j_call: TRBJ1-2; d_call: .; v_call: TRBV7-2; cdr3_nt: TGTGCCAGCAGCCGCCTGCGGGCCTCAAACTATGGCTACACCTTC; cdr3_aa: CASSRLRASNYGYTF
clone_size: .; j_call: TRBJ1-3; d_call: .; v_call: TRBV11-2; cdr3_nt: TGTGCCAGCAGCTTAGATGGATATTTACCTCTTACGTCTGGAAACACCATATATTTT; cdr3_aa: CASSLDGYLPLTSGNTIYF